Given below is one T cell receptor (beta chain) in context. The entry originates in a study of blood T cell repertoires in COVID-19. Whole-study context: Acute and convalescent COVID-19 samples came from the United States, Italy and Spain. PBMCs, B-cell-depleted T cells, or T cells were the source of the cDNA or gDNA that made up the material.

CDR1 and CDR2 from the germline V gene are LNHDA and SQIVND (reference sequence). The CDR3 contains 15 residues. V shed 9 bases and J 3 bases; nucleotides not matched to a gene: 11. Original analysis: Amplification with reference gene primers provided the estimates of nucleated cell counts. TCRdb's copy holds only in-frame clones and misses some; the assay was immunoSEQ multiplex PCR. The DNA gave D and trimming, while V, J and clone size come from that table. The data hold roughly 300,000 clones, with around 87% observed a single time. The chain uses TRBV19 and TRBJ2-4, with TRBD2 matching 7 bases. The receptor comes from a woman in her fifties or sixties who had recovered from COVID-19. Sequencing was performed on peripheral blood. The CDR3 protein is CASGVGEGGKNIQYF. The CDR3 coding sequence is TGTGCCAGCGGGGTCGGGGAGGGTGGCAAAAACATTCAGTACTTC.